This is a list of T cell receptor beta chains from one sample in a study of T cell changes during pregnancy in multiple sclerosis. Profiled with immunoSEQ multiplex PCR; TCRdb holds only in-frame clones, not every one. This repertoire shows about 120,000 clones, approximately 94% found once; its top ten account for 6% to 7%. This specimen was peripheral blood, taken before pregnancy. The receptors here all came from a female donor with multiple sclerosis, enrolled in a pregnancy study. Both conserved end residues are part of each CDR3. A D gene is named only where the DNA matches it firmly. Clone size is given for some rows only: seen once, a few or many times, or a class if the clone is expanded.

size,V,D,J,CDR3,DNA
.,TRBV5-1,TRBD1,TRBJ2-5,CASSLVRSGQTQETQYF,TGCGCCAGCAGCTTGGTTCGTTCGGGACAGACACAAGAGACCCAGTACTTC
.,TRBV7-6,TRBD1,TRBJ1-1,CASSPGQGNTEAFF,TGTGCCAGCAGCCCGGGACAGGGGAACACTGAAGCTTTCTTT
.,TRBV28,.,TRBJ2-1,CASIEGGSSYNEQFF,TGTGCCAGCATCGAGGGGGGGTCCTCCTACAATGAGCAGTTCTTC
.,TRBV7-8,.,TRBJ1-1,CASSFTGNTEAFF,TGTGCCAGCAGCTTCACAGGGAACACTGAAGCTTTCTTT
once,TRBV6-1,TRBD2,TRBJ2-7,CASSDRGLAGPEQYF,TGTGCCAGCAGTGATCGCGGACTAGCGGGACCCGAGCAGTACTTC
.,TRBV21-1,.,TRBJ2-5,CASSNGRDRGFETQYF,TGTGCCAGCAGCAATGGTCGGGACAGGGGCTTTGAGACCCAGTACTTC
.,TRBV27,.,TRBJ2-1,CASSLYRNNEQFF,TGTGCCAGCAGTCTTTACAGAAACAATGAGCAGTTCTTC
.,TRBV27,TRBD2,TRBJ2-1,CASSFIREGREQFF,TGTGCCAGCAGTTTTATCAGGGAGGGCCGTGAGCAGTTCTTC
.,TRBV9,.,TRBJ2-5,CASSEGLVPKETQYF,TGTGCCAGCAGCGAGGGACTCGTACCCAAAGAGACCCAGTACTTC
.,TRBV20-1,.,TRBJ2-3,CSVERADTQYF,TGCAGTGTTGAGAGGGCAGATACGCAGTATTTT
.,TRBV30,.,TRBJ2-7,CAWSGLMRGGSYEQYF,TGTGCCTGGAGTGGACTAATGAGGGGGGGCTCCTACGAGCAGTACTTC
.,TRBV5-5,.,TRBJ2-2,CASSLWGDPGELFF,TGTGCCAGCAGCTTGTGGGGGGACCCCGGGGAGCTGTTTTTT
.,TRBV19,TRBD1,TRBJ1-2,CASLPRDRHYYGYTF,TGTGCCAGTTTACCGCGGGACAGGCACTATTATGGCTACACCTTC
.,TRBV2,.,TRBJ2-1,CASSEHSSYNEQFF,TGTGCCAGCAGTGAACACAGCTCCTACAATGAGCAGTTCTTC
.,TRBV30,TRBD2,TRBJ2-7,CAWDIARTSGRNEQYF,TGTGCCTGGGACATCGCTCGGACTAGCGGGAGAAACGAGCAGTACTTC
.,TRBV2,.,TRBJ2-2,CASSFLQGNTGELFF,TGTGCCAGCAGTTTCCTACAGGGGAACACCGGGGAGCTGTTTTTT
.,TRBV7-8,.,TRBJ2-7,CASSLSSGTGIYEQYF,TGTGCCAGCAGCTTAAGTAGCGGGACAGGGATCTACGAGCAGTACTTC